This TCR beta chain was recorded in a study of cytomegalovirus exposure and HLA in healthy donors. Study context: Among several hundred genotyped donors, about 83% fell in the Caucasian-associated ancestry cluster. General observations from the study: Later on, analysis showed that most CMV-associated TCR beta chains appeared to be HLA-restricted.

The PCR made use of 60 Vbeta and 13 Jbeta primers. TCRdb's copy holds only in-frame clones and misses some; the assay was immunoSEQ multiplex PCR. Found here are about 190,000 clones, 85% to 90% of them singletons; the top ten hold over 1%. The CDR3 length is 10 residues. CDR1 SEHNR and CDR2 FQNEAQ come from the germline V gene (reference sequence). The ends were cut back, 10 bases at V and 9 bases at J, with 10 bases in the middle. In the case of this clone: The antigen is undetermined.

The sample consisted of PBMCs. This clonotype was obtained from a man aged 25 to 45 in good health and CMV-seronegative. The rearrangement links TRBV7-9 to TRBJ2-1; D is unresolved. DNA for the CDR3: TGTGCCACGCAAGCGAGTGAGCAGTTCTTC. This sequence encodes CATQASEQFF.